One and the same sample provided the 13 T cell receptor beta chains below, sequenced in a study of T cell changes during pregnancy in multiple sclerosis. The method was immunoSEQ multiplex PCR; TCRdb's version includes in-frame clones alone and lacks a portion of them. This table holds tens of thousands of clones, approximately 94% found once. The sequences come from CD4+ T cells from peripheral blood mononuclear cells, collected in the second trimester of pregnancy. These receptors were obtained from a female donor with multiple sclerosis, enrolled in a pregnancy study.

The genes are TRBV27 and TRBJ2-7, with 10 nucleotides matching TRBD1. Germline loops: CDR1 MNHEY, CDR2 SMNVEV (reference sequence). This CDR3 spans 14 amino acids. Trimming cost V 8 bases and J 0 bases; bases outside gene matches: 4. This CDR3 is CASAGQGISYEQYF. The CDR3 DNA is TGTGCCAGCGCGGGACAGGGGATCTCCTACGAGCAGTACTTC.

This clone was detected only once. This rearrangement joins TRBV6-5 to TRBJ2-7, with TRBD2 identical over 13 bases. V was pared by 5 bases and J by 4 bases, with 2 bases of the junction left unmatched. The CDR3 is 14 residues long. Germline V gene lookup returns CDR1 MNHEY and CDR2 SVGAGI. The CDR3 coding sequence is TGTGCCAGCAGTCGGACTAGCGGGAGTTACGAGCAGTACTTC. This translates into CASSRTSGSYEQYF.

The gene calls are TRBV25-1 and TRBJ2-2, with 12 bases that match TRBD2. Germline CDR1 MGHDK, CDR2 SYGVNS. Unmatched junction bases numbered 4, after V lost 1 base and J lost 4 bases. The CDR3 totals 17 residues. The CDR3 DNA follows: TGTGCCAGCAGTGAATCCCGACTAGCGGGAGCCACCGGGGAGCTGTTTTTT. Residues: CASSESRLAGATGELFF. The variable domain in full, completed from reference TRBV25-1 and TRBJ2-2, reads EADIYQTPRYLVIGTGKKITLECSQTMGHDKMYWYQQDPGMELHLIHYSYGVNSTEKGDLSSESTVSRIRTEHFPLTLESARPSHTSQYLCASSESRLAGATGELFFGEGSRLTVL.

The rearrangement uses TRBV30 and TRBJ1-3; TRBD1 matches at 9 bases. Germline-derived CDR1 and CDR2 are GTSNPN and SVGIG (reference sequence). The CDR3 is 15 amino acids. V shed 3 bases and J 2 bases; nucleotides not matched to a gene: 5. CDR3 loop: CAWRAGQGPGNTIYF. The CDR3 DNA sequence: TGTGCCTGGAGAGCTGGACAGGGGCCTGGAAACACCATATATTTT.

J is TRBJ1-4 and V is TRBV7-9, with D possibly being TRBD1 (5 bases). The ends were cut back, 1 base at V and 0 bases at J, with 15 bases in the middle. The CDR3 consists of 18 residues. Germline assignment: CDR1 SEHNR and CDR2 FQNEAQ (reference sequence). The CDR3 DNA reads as TGTGCCAGCAGCTTAGTTCTCTCCCGGGGGGCAACTAATGAAAAACTGTTTTTT. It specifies CASSLVLSRGATNEKLFF.

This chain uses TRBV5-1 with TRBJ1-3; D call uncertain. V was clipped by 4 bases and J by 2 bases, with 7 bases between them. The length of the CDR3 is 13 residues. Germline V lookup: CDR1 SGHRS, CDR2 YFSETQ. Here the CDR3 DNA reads TGCGCCAGCAGCCAGAACACTGGAAACACCATATATTTT. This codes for CASSQNTGNTIYF.

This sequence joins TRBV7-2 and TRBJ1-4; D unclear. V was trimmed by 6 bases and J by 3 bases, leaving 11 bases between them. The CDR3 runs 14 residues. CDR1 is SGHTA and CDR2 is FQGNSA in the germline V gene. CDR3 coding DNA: TGTGCCAGCAGTACCAATCGGGCTAATGAAAAACTGTTTTTT. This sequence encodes CASSTNRANEKLFF.

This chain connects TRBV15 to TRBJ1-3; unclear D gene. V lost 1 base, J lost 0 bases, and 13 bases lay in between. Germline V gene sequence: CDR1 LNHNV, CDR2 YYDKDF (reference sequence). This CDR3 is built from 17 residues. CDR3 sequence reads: CATSRVRWALSGNTIYF. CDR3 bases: TGTGCCACCAGCAGAGTGAGATGGGCCCTCTCTGGAAACACCATATATTTT.

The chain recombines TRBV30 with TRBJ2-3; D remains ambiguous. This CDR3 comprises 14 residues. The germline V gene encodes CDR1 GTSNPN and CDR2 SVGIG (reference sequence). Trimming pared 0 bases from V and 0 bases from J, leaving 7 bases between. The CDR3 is CAWSVSVSTDTQYF. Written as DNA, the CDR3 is TGTGCCTGGAGTGTGTCTGTAAGCACAGATACGCAGTATTTT. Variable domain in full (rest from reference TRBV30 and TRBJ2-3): SQTIHQWPATLVQPVGSPLSLECTVEGTSNPNLYWYRQAAGRGLQLLFYSVGIGQISSEVPQNLSASRPQDRQFILSSKKLLLSDSGFYLCAWSVSVSTDTQYFGPGTRLTVL.

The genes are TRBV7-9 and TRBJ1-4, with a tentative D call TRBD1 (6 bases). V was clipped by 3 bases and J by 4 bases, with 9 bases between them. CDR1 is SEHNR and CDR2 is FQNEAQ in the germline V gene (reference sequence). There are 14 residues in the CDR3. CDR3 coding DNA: TGTGCCAGCAGCTTCGGACAGAGTAATGAAAAACTGTTTTTT. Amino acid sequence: CASSFGQSNEKLFF.

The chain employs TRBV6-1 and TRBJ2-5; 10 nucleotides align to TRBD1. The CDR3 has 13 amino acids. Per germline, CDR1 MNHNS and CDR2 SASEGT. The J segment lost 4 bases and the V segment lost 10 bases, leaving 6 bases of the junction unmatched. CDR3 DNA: TGTGCCACCGCCGGGACAGGGGTAGAGACCCAGTACTTC. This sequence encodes CATAGTGVETQYF.

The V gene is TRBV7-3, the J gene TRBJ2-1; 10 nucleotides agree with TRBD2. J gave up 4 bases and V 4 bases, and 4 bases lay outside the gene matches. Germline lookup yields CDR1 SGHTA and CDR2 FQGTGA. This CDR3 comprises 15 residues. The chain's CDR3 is CASSSGTSAYNEQFF. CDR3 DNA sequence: TGTGCCAGCAGCTCCGGGACTAGCGCTTACAATGAGCAGTTCTTC.

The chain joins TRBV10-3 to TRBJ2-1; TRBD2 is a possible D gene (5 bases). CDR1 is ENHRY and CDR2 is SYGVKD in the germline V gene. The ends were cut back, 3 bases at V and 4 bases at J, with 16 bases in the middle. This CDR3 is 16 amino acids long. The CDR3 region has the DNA TGTGCCATCAGTGACCCGGCGGGTCCCCAGTACAATGAGCAGTTCTTC. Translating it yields CAISDPAGPQYNEQFF.